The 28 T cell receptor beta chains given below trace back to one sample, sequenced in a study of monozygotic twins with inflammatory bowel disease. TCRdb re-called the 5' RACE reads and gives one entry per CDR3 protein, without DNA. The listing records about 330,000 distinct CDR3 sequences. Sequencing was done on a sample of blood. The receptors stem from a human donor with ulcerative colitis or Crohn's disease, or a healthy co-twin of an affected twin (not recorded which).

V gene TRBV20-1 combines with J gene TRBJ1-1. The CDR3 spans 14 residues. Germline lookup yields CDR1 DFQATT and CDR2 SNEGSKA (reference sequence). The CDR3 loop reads CSARNPGRNTEAFF.

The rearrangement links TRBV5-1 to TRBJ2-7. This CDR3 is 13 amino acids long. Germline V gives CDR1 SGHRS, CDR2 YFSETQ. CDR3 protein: CASSFEGSYEQYF.

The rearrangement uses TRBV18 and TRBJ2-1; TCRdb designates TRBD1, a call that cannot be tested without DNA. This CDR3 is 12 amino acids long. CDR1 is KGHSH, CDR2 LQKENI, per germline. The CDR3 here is CASSRPQGRQFF.

The CDR3 sequence is CASSVGLSYTF. J is TRBJ1-2 and V is TRBV9. Per germline, CDR1 SGDLS and CDR2 YYNGEE. The CDR3 has 11 residues.

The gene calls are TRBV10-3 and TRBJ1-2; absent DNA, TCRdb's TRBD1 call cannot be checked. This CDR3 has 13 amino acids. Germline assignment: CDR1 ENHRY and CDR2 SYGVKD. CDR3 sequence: CAIPSGQGHGYTF.

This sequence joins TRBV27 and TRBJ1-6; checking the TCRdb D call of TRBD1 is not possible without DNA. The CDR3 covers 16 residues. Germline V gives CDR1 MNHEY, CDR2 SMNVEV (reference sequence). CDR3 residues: CASSPDRGSHNSPLHF.

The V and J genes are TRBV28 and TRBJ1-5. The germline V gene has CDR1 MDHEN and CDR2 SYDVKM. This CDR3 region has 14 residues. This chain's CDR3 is CASSYPPGALAQHF.

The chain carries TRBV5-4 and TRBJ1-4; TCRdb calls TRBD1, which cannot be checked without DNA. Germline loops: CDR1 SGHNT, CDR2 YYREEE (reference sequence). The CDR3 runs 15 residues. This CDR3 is CASSDNRQVGEKLFF.

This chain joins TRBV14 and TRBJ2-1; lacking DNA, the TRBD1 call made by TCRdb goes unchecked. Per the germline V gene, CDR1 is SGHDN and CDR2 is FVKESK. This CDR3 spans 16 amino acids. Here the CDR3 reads CASSQEIGQTYNEQFF.

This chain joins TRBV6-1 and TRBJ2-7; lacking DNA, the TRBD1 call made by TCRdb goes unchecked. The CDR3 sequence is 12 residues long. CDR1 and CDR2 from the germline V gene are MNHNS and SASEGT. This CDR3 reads CASSETGYEQYF.

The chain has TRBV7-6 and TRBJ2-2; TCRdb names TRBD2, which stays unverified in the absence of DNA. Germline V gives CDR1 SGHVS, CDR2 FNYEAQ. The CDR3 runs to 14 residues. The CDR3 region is CAKEREGGSGELFF. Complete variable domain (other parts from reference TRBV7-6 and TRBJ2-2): GAGVSQSPRYKVTKRGQDVALRCDPISGHVSLYWYRQALGQGPEFLTYFNYEAQQDKSGLPNDRFSAERPEGSISTLTIQRTEQRDSAMYRCAKEREGGSGELFFGEGSRLTVL.

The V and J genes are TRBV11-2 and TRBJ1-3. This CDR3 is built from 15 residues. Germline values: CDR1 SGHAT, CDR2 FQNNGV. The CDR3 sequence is CASSLDLAGGITIYF.

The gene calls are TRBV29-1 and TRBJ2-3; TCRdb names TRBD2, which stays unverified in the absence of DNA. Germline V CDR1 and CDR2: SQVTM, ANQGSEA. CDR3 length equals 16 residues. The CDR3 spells CSVPEMARSFTDTQYF.

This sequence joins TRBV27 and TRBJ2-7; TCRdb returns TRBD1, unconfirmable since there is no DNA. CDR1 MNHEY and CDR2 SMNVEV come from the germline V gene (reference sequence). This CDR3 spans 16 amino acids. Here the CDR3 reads CASSVFSPRDAYEQYF.

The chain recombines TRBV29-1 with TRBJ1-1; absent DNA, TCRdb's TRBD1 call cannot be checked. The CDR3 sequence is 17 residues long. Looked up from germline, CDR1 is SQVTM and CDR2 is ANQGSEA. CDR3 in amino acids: CSVGGTVPRGLNTEAFF.

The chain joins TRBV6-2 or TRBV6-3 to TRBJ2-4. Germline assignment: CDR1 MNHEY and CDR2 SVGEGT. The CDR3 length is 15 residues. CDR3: CASSYPTGRPNIQYF.

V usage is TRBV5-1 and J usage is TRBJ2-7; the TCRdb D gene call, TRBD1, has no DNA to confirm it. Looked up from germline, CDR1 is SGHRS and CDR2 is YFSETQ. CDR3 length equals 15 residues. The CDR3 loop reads CASSLRGQALYEQYF.

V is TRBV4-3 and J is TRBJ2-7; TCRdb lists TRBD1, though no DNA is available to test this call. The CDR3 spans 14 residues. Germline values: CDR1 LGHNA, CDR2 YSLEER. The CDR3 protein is CASSPRDRPFEQYF.

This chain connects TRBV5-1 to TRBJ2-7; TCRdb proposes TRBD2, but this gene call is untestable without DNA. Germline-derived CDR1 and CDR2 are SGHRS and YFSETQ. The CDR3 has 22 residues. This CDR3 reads CASSSPQLAGGPQSWNSYEQYF.

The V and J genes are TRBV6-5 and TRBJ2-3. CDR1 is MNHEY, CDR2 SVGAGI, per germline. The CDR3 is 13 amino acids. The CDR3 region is CASSYLSTDTQYF.

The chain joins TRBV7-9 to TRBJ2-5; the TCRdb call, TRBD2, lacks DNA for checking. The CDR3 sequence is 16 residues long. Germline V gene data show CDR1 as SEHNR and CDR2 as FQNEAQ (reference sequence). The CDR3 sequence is CASSLESTSGSETQYF.

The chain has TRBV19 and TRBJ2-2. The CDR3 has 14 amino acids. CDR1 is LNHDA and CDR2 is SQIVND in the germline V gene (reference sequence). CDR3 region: CASSIDVTTGELFF.

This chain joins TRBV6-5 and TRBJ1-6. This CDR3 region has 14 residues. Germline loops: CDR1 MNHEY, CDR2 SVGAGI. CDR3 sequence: CASRYGTVHSPLHF.

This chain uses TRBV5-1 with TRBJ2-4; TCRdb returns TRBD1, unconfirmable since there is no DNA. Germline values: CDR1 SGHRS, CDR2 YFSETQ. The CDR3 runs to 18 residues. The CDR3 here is CASSVAGQGAYERNIQYF.

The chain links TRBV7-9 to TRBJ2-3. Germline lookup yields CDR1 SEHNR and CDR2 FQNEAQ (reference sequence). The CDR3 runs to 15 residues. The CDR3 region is CASSVPGLSTDTQYF.

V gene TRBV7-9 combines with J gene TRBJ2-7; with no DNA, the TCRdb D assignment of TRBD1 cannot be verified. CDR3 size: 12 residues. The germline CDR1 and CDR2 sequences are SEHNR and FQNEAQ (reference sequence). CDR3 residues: CASSLRGTEQYF.

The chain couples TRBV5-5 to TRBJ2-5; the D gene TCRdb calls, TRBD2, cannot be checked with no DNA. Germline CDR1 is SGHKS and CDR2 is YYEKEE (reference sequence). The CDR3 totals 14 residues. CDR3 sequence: CASSLETAVETQYF. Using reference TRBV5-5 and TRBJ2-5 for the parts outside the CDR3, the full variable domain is DAGVTQSPTHLIKTRGQQVTLRCSPISGHKSVSWYQQVLGQGPQFIFQYYEKEERGRGNFPDRFSARQFPNYSSELNVNALLLGDSALYLCASSLETAVETQYFGPGTRLLVL.

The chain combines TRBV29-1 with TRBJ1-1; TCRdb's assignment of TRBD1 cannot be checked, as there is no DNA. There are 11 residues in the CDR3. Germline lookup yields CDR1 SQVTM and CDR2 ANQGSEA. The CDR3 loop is CSVVWGPEAFF.